This is a list of T cell receptor beta chains from one sample in a study of OX40 agonist ivuxolimab in advanced cancers. This table comes from immunoSEQ multiplex PCR, and its TCRdb copy is limited to in-frame clones, with some not included. The repertoire includes tens of thousands of clones, about 88% of them detected once, and 4.1% sits in the top ten. Sample: CD4+ or CD8+ T cells sorted from blood, taken in a trial of the OX40 agonist ivuxolimab. The origin of the receptors is an adult with an advanced solid tumor such as melanoma, head and neck, liver or kidney cancer. CDR3s include the opening cysteine and the closing phenylalanine or tryptophan. A D gene is named only where the DNA matches it firmly.

v_gene,j_gene,d_gene,CDR3aa
TRBV11-2,TRBJ2-5,NA,CASSFGLAGGETQYF
TRBV5-5,TRBJ2-5,NA,CASGPGDRETQYF
TRBV18,TRBJ2-2,NA,CASSHERTYTGELFF
TRBV25-1,TRBJ2-7,NA,CASSEVPSGTPVFYEQYF
TRBV7-3,TRBJ2-1,NA,CASSLSSGANEQFF
TRBV11-2,TRBJ1-1,NA,CASSPQTYLEAFF
TRBV2,TRBJ2-7,NA,CASTMDSSSYEQYF
TRBV4-2,TRBJ1-2,NA,CASSQVGGGGYTF
TRBV6-1,TRBJ2-7,NA,CASSVGSSGNPTYEQYF
TRBV7-3,TRBJ2-2,NA,CASSPAANTGELFF
TRBV2,TRBJ2-5,NA,CASSDWGPVQETQYF
TRBV27,TRBJ1-6,TRBD1,CASSPRQGESPLHF
TRBV5-4,TRBJ2-3,TRBD1,CASSSQGDTQYF
TRBV15,TRBJ2-4,NA,CATSRETGRLAKNIQYF
TRBV11-2,TRBJ2-7,NA,CASSPAAGGRYEQYF
TRBV4-1,TRBJ2-1,TRBD2,CASSHLRASGRGDEQFF
TRBV20-1,TRBJ1-6,TRBD1,CSASGQGRADF
TRBV7-6,TRBJ1-5,NA,CASSPWEGQDQPQHF
TRBV7-2,TRBJ2-1,TRBD2,CASSLGLVHNEQFF
TRBV6-6,TRBJ1-5,TRBD1,CASSDRGSGNQPQHF
TRBV5-1,TRBJ2-5,TRBD1,CASSNGQGGGYQETQYF
TRBV19,TRBJ2-1,TRBD1,CASSIGATGDNEQFF
TRBV2,TRBJ2-5,NA,CASNKLVEETQYF
TRBV11-2,TRBJ2-3,TRBD2,CASSFPIAGGQADTQYF